The 25 T cell receptor beta chains below come from one sample, sequenced in a study of T-cell reconstitution after alpha-beta-depleted transplantation in children. It was with unique molecular identifiers that the TCRbeta library was prepared. MiXCR was run by TCRdb on the PCR reads, yielding one entry per CDR3 protein. The sample lists around 400,000 distinct CDR3 sequences, roughly a tenth occurring once. The sequencing here drew on PBMCs from the stem cell graft donor, taken from the stem cell graft. The source of these receptors is a human donor who donated a stem cell graft to a child with acute myeloid leukemia.

This clonotype has more than one count but fewer than ten. The chain uses TRBV15 and TRBJ2-1; D remains unclear. The ends were cut back, 1 base at V and 4 bases at J, with 8 bases in the middle. CDR3 length equals 14 residues. Per germline, CDR1 LNHNV and CDR2 YYDKDF (reference sequence). The CDR3 region has the DNA TGTGCCACCAGCAGAGCGGGTCGATACAATGAGCAGTTCTTC. Protein: CATSRAGRYNEQFF.

V usage is TRBV19 and J usage is TRBJ1-1; weak D call: TRBD1 (6 bases). The CDR3 is 13 residues long. Germline V gene lookup returns CDR1 LNHDA and CDR2 SQIVND (reference sequence). V gave up 10 bases and J gave up 1 base, with 13 bases separating them. The CDR3 here is CATEDRQNTEAFF. The CDR3 DNA reads TGTGCCACAGAGGACAGACAGAACACTGAAGCTTTCTTT. The complete variable domain, with remaining parts taken from reference TRBV19 and TRBJ1-1, reads DGGITQSPKYLFRKEGQNVTLSCEQNLNHDAMYWYRQDPGQGLRLIYYSQIVNDFQKGDIAEGYSVSREKKESFPLTVTSAQKNPTAFYLCATEDRQNTEAFFGQGTRLTVV.

The chain joins TRBV7-9 to TRBJ2-7, with D perhaps matching TRBD2 (5 bases). This CDR3 has 14 amino acids. CDR1 and CDR2 (germline): SEHNR, FQNEAQ (reference sequence). Trimming cost V 5 bases and J 1 base, with 12 bases left between them. The CDR3 DNA is TGTGCCAGCAGCCCCCAAACGGGGTCCTACGAGCAGTACTTC. Translating gives CASSPQTGSYEQYF.

The V and J genes are TRBV4-1 and TRBJ1-4; D is unresolved. Germline V lookup: CDR1 MGHRA, CDR2 YSYEKL. Between the trimmed V and J ends, which lost 2 bases and 3 bases, there was a span of 10 bases. This CDR3 is built from 15 residues. The CDR3 coding sequence is TGCGCCAGCAGCCAAATACCAACAGCTAATGAAAAACTGTTTTTT. It yields the protein CASSQIPTANEKLFF.

The gene calls are TRBV6-1 and TRBJ1-2; D is ambiguous. The ends were cut back, 1 base at V and 0 bases at J, with 12 bases in the middle. CDR1 MNHNS and CDR2 SASEGT come from the germline V gene. This CDR3 has 16 amino acids. The CDR3 DNA is TGTGCCAGCAGTGAAGTAAAAACAGTCGCTAACTATGGCTACACCTTC. Protein sequence: CASSEVKTVANYGYTF.

This clonotype was counted only a few times. This chain connects TRBV5-1 to TRBJ2-1; D gene uncertain. In germline, CDR1 is SGHRS, CDR2 YFSETQ. V lost 5 bases and J 10 bases, leaving 13 bases between the germline ends. The CDR3 runs 12 residues. The CDR3 DNA reads TGCGCCAGCAGTGTCCGTTCTGGGGAGCAGTTCTTC. This gives the protein CASSVRSGEQFF.

About this clonotype: The junction does not match germline at one end; this may be a read error. As DNA, the CDR3 is TGTGACAGCAGCTTATGGCCACTAGCGATGACAACAGATACGCAGTATTTT. Its protein is CDSSLWPLAMTTDTQYF. V usage is TRBV7-2 and J usage is TRBJ2-3; TRBD2 matches at 7 bases. The length of the CDR3 is 17 residues. The germline CDR1 and CDR2 sequences are SGHTA and FQGNSA.

The CDR3 bases are TGTGCCAGCAGCTCCGTAGCGGGAGGGGGGAAGACCGGGGAGCTGTTTTTT. Protein product: CASSSVAGGGKTGELFF. The chain has TRBV7-9 and TRBJ2-2; 11 positions match TRBD2. The CDR3 spans 17 residues. The ends lost 4 bases at V and 5 bases at J; junction bases unmatched: 9. The V gene's germline CDR1 is SEHNR and CDR2 FQNEAQ (reference sequence).

The CDR3 sequence is CSVEDDWRGTGELFF. CDR3 nucleotide sequence: TGCAGCGTTGAAGACGACTGGCGTGGCACCGGGGAGCTGTTTTTT. This chain uses TRBV29-1 with TRBJ2-2; D is unresolved. The CDR3 spans 15 residues. The V end lost 0 bases, the J end lost 4 bases, and 12 bases lay between the germline ends. The germline V gene has CDR1 SQVTM and CDR2 ANQGSEA.

The chain employs TRBV29-1 and TRBJ2-1, with D possibly TRBD2 on 5 matching bases. The CDR3 runs to 16 residues. Germline values: CDR1 SQVTM, CDR2 ANQGSEA. V lost 1 base, J lost 0 bases, and 13 bases lay in between. The CDR3 bases are TGCAGCGTTGAAGGTCCGCGGGCGAGCTCCTACAATGAGCAGTTCTTC. It is translated as CSVEGPRASSYNEQFF.

This chain uses TRBV20-1 with TRBJ2-7; the D gene is possibly TRBD2 (6 bases). Trimming stripped 4 bases from V and 4 bases from J, with 11 bases between. Germline lookup yields CDR1 DFQATT and CDR2 SNEGSKA (reference sequence). The CDR3 length is 12 residues. The CDR3 spells CSAKTGTYEQYF. DNA of the CDR3: TGCAGTGCTAAAACCGGGACTTACGAGCAGTACTTC.

The V and J genes are TRBV12-3 or TRBV12-4 and TRBJ1-5; D remains unclear. The CDR3 extends over 15 amino acids. V was cut by 2 bases and J by 0 bases, with 8 bases left in between. In DNA, the CDR3 is TGTGCCAGCAGTTTACCAGCCCTTAGCAATCAGCCCCAGCATTTT. This translates into CASSLPALSNQPQHF.

The V gene is TRBV7-2, the J gene TRBJ2-5; D is undetermined. This CDR3 is 15 amino acids long. With 2 bases removed from V and 7 bases from J, the gap between germline ends came to 17 bases. Germline assignment: CDR1 SGHTA and CDR2 FQGNSA. The CDR3 region is CASSLLGSDIATQYF. CDR3 DNA: TGTGCCAGCAGCTTATTGGGCAGCGATATAGCGACCCAGTACTTC.

In its sample, this clonotype was seen a few times. The chain recombines TRBV7-2 with TRBJ2-2, with 10 positions matching TRBD2. The CDR3 is 17 amino acids. The germline CDR1 and CDR2 sequences are SGHTA and FQGNSA. The V segment lost 5 bases and the J segment 8 bases; nucleotides outside the gene matches: 14. The CDR3, as DNA: TGTGCCAGCAGCACCCACAAGCGGGAGGGGAGAAGTGGGGAGCTGTTTTTT. Protein: CASSTHKREGRSGELFF. Combining the CDR3 with reference TRBV7-2 and TRBJ2-2 gives the whole variable domain GAGVSQSPSNKVTEKGKDVELRCDPISGHTALYWYRQSLGQGLEFLIYFQGNSAPDKSGLPSDRFSAERTGGSVSTLTIQRTQQEDSAVYLCASSTHKREGRSGELFFGEGSRLTVL.

This clonotype has more than one count but fewer than ten. The rearrangement uses TRBV6-2 or TRBV6-3 and TRBJ2-1; D possibly corresponds to TRBD1 (5 bases). Germline loops: CDR1 MNHEY, CDR2 SVGEGT. V lost 5 bases to trimming and J lost 7 bases, with 9 bases between them. This CDR3 comprises 12 residues. The CDR3 loop is CASSNTGNEQFF. CDR3 DNA: TGTGCCAGCAGTAACACAGGAAATGAGCAGTTCTTC.

Only a few counts were recorded for this clonotype. Here the CDR3 DNA reads TGTGCCAGCAGTTACTCCAGGGGGGACTGGAGAGAGACCCAGTACTTC. This sequence encodes CASSYSRGDWRETQYF. The genes are TRBV6-5 and TRBJ2-5, with a possible D match to TRBD1 (7 bases). The CDR3 loop spans 16 amino acids. The V end was cut by 0 bases, the J end by 4 bases, with 15 bases between. The V gene's germline CDR1 is MNHEY and CDR2 SVGAGI.

The sample holds many counts of this clonotype. V usage is TRBV7-2 and J usage is TRBJ2-7; D is undetermined. Trimming took 1 base from V and 3 from J, leaving 7 bases between them. CDR3 length equals 13 residues. Germline CDR1 is SGHTA and CDR2 is FQGNSA. The CDR3 reads CASSLEPLYEQYV. Written as DNA, the CDR3 is TGTGCCAGCAGCTTAGAGCCCCTCTACGAGCAGTACGTC.

V and J are TRBV6-1 and TRBJ2-5; 14 nucleotides line up with TRBD2. CDR3 length: 16 residues. The ends lost 7 bases at V and 5 bases at J; junction bases unmatched: 9. CDR1 is MNHNS and CDR2 is SASEGT in the germline V gene. CDR3 sequence: CASTRTSGGLLETQYF. The CDR3 nucleotides read TGTGCCAGCACCCGGACTAGCGGGGGGCTTCTTGAGACCCAGTACTTC.

This clonotype was recorded many times. The chain is built from TRBV29-1 and TRBJ2-7; D is ambiguous. V lost 2 bases and J lost 4, with 15 bases in between. The V gene's germline CDR1 is SQVTM and CDR2 ANQGSEA. The CDR3 runs to 14 residues. The CDR3 region has the DNA TGCAGCGTTGAACTAGGTGCCGAAGGGTACGAGCAGTACTTC. The encoded protein is CSVELGAEGYEQYF.

This chain links TRBV10-2 with TRBJ1-2; a weak D match, TRBD1 (5 bases). CDR1 WSHSY and CDR2 SAAADI come from the germline V gene. V was shortened by 4 bases and J by 2 bases, with 14 bases between the two germline ends. CDR3 length: 15 residues. CDR3 region: CASSAGGTLNYGYTF. The CDR3 nucleotides are TGCGCCAGCAGTGCCGGGGGGACCCTAAACTATGGCTACACCTTC.

This clonotype was detected only a few times. The CDR3 DNA is TGCGCCAGCAGCCAGGGTAGACAGATACCATACAATGAGCAGTTCTTC. It yields the protein CASSQGRQIPYNEQFF. V is TRBV4-3 and J is TRBJ2-1; TRBD1 is a possible D gene (5 bases). The CDR3 is 16 residues long. Between the trimmed V and J ends, which lost 3 bases and 4 bases, there was a span of 16 bases. CDR1 and CDR2 from the germline V gene are LGHNA and YSLEER.

This clonotype was seen a few times. V is TRBV7-9 and J is TRBJ2-7; 8 bases fit TRBD2. Trimming took 5 bases from V and 4 from J; bases not matched to a gene: 10. The CDR3 is made up of 15 amino acids. Looked up from germline, CDR1 is SEHNR and CDR2 is FQNEAQ (reference sequence). CDR3 amino acids: CASSPISGSLYEQYF. CDR3 in DNA: TGTGCCAGCAGCCCTATCAGCGGGAGTCTTTACGAGCAGTACTTC.

The rearrangement links TRBV10-3 to TRBJ2-7; TRBD1 matches at 10 bases. The CDR3 runs to 14 residues. CDR1 is ENHRY, CDR2 SYGVKD, per germline. The J segment lost 4 bases and the V segment lost 7 bases, leaving 7 bases of the junction unmatched. CDR3: CAIKGTGVSYEQYF. DNA of the CDR3: TGTGCCATCAAGGGGACAGGGGTTTCTTACGAGCAGTACTTC.

This clonotype was seen only a few times. The chain combines TRBV29-1 with TRBJ2-3; weak D call: TRBD2 (6 bases). The CDR3 extends over 12 amino acids. CDR1 is SQVTM and CDR2 is ANQGSEA in the germline V gene. V was clipped by 2 bases and J by 5 bases, with 8 bases between them. The CDR3 nucleotides are TGCAGCGTTGAATCGGGGGTAGATACGCAGTATTTT. Amino acid sequence: CSVESGVDTQYF.

In this sample, this clonotype turned up a few times. The chain combines TRBV6-5 with TRBJ1-2; D ambiguous. CDR1 MNHEY and CDR2 SVGAGI come from the germline V gene. The CDR3 runs to 14 residues. Trimming removed 0 bases at V and 3 bases at J, with 8 bases between. CDR3 nucleotide sequence: TGTGCCAGCAGTTACTCGAGCGCGGACTATGGCTACACCTTC. This sequence encodes CASSYSSADYGYTF.